This T cell receptor beta chain came from a study of blood T cell repertoires in COVID-19. Sequenced by immunoSEQ multiplex PCR; TCRdb stores in-frame clones only, minus some. Among 150,000 to 250,000 clones listed, 75% to 90% were seen once. Trimming removed 4 bases from V and 0 bases from J, with 9 bases in between. Germline loops: CDR1 MNHEY, CDR2 SVGAGI. This CDR3 has 14 amino acids. The rearrangement uses TRBV6-5 and TRBJ1-1; D gene uncertain. The sequence was collected from a woman aged 25-40 years who had recovered from COVID-19. Sequencing was done on a sample of PBMCs or T cells enriched from blood (not recorded which). CDR3 loop: CASSSSGVNTEAFF. The CDR3, as DNA: TGTGCCAGCAGTTCGTCCGGGGTGAACACTGAAGCTTTCTTT.